Sequencing of this T cell receptor beta chain was carried out in a study of OX40 agonist ivuxolimab in advanced cancers. Overall study findings and caveats: On average, CD8+ T cells showed a greater number of expanded clones than CD4+.

This clone was counted once. Its antigen is not known. The repertoire was sequenced with immunoSEQ multiplex PCR; TCRdb's copy has only in-frame clones and lacks some. Of about 62,000 clones in the sample, nearly 90% were seen once. Patients with a history of autoimmune disease or on systemic immunosuppression were excluded. With 4 bases clipped from V and 10 bases from J, the junction kept 15 bases outside the gene matches. The CDR3 extends over 17 amino acids. CDR1 is SGHNT, CDR2 YYREEE, per germline (reference sequence). The receptor was isolated from an adult with an advanced solid tumor such as melanoma, head and neck, liver or kidney cancer. Sample: CD4+ or CD8+ T cells sorted from blood, taken in a trial of the OX40 agonist ivuxolimab. V is TRBV5-4 and J is TRBJ1-4, with 11 bases that match TRBD1. CDR3 in amino acids: CASSHDGGSGQGVKLFF. The CDR3 region has the DNA TGTGCCAGCAGCCACGACGGTGGGTCGGGACAGGGGGTAAAACTGTTTTTT. The full variable domain, with the rest looked up from reference TRBV5-4 and TRBJ1-4, is ETGVTQSPTHLIKTRGQQVTLRCSSQSGHNTVSWYQQALGQGPQFIFQYYREEENGRGNFPPRFSGLQFPNYSSELNVNALELDDSALYLCASSHDGGSGQGVKLFFGSGTQLSVL.